This is a list of T cell receptor beta chains from one sample in a study of T cell repertoires and Cas9 in healthy adults. Here immunoSEQ multiplex PCR was the method, and the copy in TCRdb shows in-frame clones only, minus some. The table includes about 15,000 clones, around 86% detected once. The sample was Tregs (CD4+, CD25+, CD127-, CD137-, CD154-) from PBMCs; culture status not recorded. The receptor source for this set is a human donor in good health. Both conserved end residues are trimmed from each CDR3. The D gene is left open where the match is weak.

v_call: TRBV5-1
j_call: TRBJ2-2
d_call: TRBD1
cdr3_aa: ASSLIPLGQGAFGELF

v_call: TRBV5-6
j_call: TRBJ1-4
d_call: TRBD1
cdr3_aa: ASSLTGEGPRINEKLF

v_call: TRBV4-1
j_call: TRBJ1-2
d_call: .
cdr3_aa: ASSQNDRPNYGYT

v_call: TRBV20-1
j_call: TRBJ2-7
d_call: .
cdr3_aa: SASKQFEQY

v_call: TRBV7-9
j_call: TRBJ1-1
d_call: .
cdr3_aa: ASSLSPTEGNTEAF

v_call: TRBV7-3
j_call: TRBJ2-5
d_call: .
cdr3_aa: ASSRGSKETQY

v_call: TRBV10-3
j_call: TRBJ2-2
d_call: TRBD2
cdr3_aa: AISSRTSGVTGELF

v_call: TRBV19
j_call: TRBJ2-7
d_call: TRBD1
cdr3_aa: ASSSQDRAYEQY

v_call: TRBV6-5
j_call: TRBJ2-3
d_call: .
cdr3_aa: ASSGDRSWTDTQY

v_call: TRBV7-8
j_call: TRBJ1-1
d_call: .
cdr3_aa: ASSVGGGEAF

v_call: TRBV2
j_call: TRBJ2-3
d_call: .
cdr3_aa: ASSPKPGNTQY

v_call: TRBV4-1
j_call: TRBJ1-2
d_call: .
cdr3_aa: ASSPNPGQARLAYGYT

v_call: TRBV7-9
j_call: TRBJ2-6
d_call: .
cdr3_aa: ASQTGNGANVLT

v_call: TRBV7-9
j_call: TRBJ1-2
d_call: TRBD1
cdr3_aa: ASTNQGVQGYT

v_call: TRBV7-2
j_call: TRBJ2-3
d_call: .
cdr3_aa: ASSLETGKLTQY

v_call: TRBV18
j_call: TRBJ2-7
d_call: .
cdr3_aa: ASSPRDTYEQY

v_call: TRBV25-1
j_call: TRBJ2-3
d_call: .
cdr3_aa: ASSYLHTQY

v_call: TRBV16
j_call: TRBJ2-7
d_call: .
cdr3_aa: ASSQFDRPYEQY

v_call: TRBV5-6
j_call: TRBJ1-1
d_call: .
cdr3_aa: ASSTFLGGMRTEAF

v_call: TRBV5-5
j_call: TRBJ1-2
d_call: TRBD1
cdr3_aa: ASSLLGTGEGGGYT

v_call: TRBV5-4
j_call: TRBJ2-7
d_call: .
cdr3_aa: ASSPFTGLVHEQY

v_call: TRBV5-5
j_call: TRBJ1-4
d_call: .
cdr3_aa: ASSLAGRGGGEKLF

v_call: TRBV10-3
j_call: .
d_call: TRBD1
cdr3_aa: AISDSPGTASYEQY

v_call: TRBV19
j_call: TRBJ2-5
d_call: TRBD2
cdr3_aa: ASSILLTSRETQY

v_call: TRBV2
j_call: TRBJ1-1
d_call: .
cdr3_aa: ASSESGNTEAF

v_call: TRBV5-6
j_call: TRBJ1-2
d_call: .
cdr3_aa: ASASSQGGYT

v_call: TRBV28
j_call: TRBJ1-2
d_call: TRBD1
cdr3_aa: ASSQGQGANYGYT

v_call: TRBV27
j_call: TRBJ1-2
d_call: TRBD1
cdr3_aa: ASSFNRGLGYT

v_call: TRBV10-1
j_call: TRBJ1-6
d_call: .
cdr3_aa: ASRAGGPASPLH

v_call: TRBV2
j_call: TRBJ1-2
d_call: TRBD1
cdr3_aa: ASSVARTGHSGYT